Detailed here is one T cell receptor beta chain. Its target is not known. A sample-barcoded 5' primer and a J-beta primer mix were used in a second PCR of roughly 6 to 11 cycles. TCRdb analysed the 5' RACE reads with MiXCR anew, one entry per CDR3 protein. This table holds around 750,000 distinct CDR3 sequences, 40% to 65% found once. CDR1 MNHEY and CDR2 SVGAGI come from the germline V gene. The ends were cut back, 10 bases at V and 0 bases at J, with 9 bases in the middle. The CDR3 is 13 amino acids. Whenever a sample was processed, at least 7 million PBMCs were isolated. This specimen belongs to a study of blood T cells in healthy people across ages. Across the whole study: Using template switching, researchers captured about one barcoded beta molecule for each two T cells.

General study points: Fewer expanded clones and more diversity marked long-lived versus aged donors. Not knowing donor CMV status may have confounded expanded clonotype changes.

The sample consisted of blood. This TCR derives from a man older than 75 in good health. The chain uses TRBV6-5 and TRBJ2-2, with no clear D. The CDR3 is CAILASNTGELFF. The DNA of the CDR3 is TGTGCCATTCTCGCGTCGAACACCGGGGAGCTGTTTTTT.